These 2 T cell receptor beta chains share one sample of origin, sequenced in a study of persistence of HIV-infected CD4 T cells. The libraries were made with immunoSEQ version 4 in survey mode. Data came from immunoSEQ multiplex PCR; TCRdb stores just in-frame clones and leaves some out. The table includes more than 30,000 clones, 75% to 90% detected once. The stimulus was lysate of CMV-infected fibroblasts, about 10 ug/mL. Memory cells lacking CD40L and CD69 with high CD45RO were sorted. No antigen has been identified for these receptors. The sample here was CD4+ T cells sorted from PBMCs after approximately 19-hour stimulation, taken from a patient who received antiretroviral therapy. These receptors came from an adult man with HIV who was CMV-seropositive.

The V call is TRBV18, the J call TRBJ1-1; 8 bases are a match to TRBD1. V was clipped by 6 bases and J by 0 bases; unmatched bases: 9. The germline gives CDR1 KGHSH, CDR2 LQKENI. The CDR3 totals 16 residues. CDR3: CASSLIRTGMNTEAFF. CDR3 sequence (DNA): TGTGCCAGCTCTCTGATAAGGACAGGGATGAACACTGAAGCTTTCTTT. The entire variable domain, with the rest obtained from reference TRBV18 and TRBJ1-1, is as follows: NAGVMQNPRHLVRRRGQEARLRCSPMKGHSHVYWYRQLPEEGLKFMVYLQKENIIDESGMPKERFSAEFPKEGPSILRIQQVVRGDSAAYFCASSLIRTGMNTEAFFGQGTRLTVV.

The V and J genes are TRBV2 and TRBJ2-7; D is undetermined. The V gene lost 8 bases and the J gene lost 2 bases, with 16 bases spanning the gap. The germline V gene has CDR1 SNHLY and CDR2 FYNNEI. The CDR3 totals 14 residues. The DNA of the CDR3 is TGTGCCAGCGCCGTTTCAGCAGGTACCTACGAGCAGTACTTC. Amino acids: CASAVSAGTYEQYF.